The 26 T cell receptor beta chains given below trace back to one sample, sequenced in a study of blood T cell repertoires in COVID-19. Profiling relied on immunoSEQ multiplex PCR, and the TCRdb table lists in-frame clones only, not all of them. This sample has over 200,000 clones, with roughly 86% found just once. Sequenced input: peripheral blood. Source of these receptors: a woman aged 45-65 years with active or convalescent COVID-19.

This chain connects TRBV7-8 to TRBJ2-5, with TRBD2 identical over 7 bases. Germline CDR1 SGHVS, CDR2 FQNEAQ. CDR3 length: 14 residues. V trimming: 0 bases; J trimming: 7 bases; junction bases outside the gene matches: 5. CDR3 region: CASSLARGMGTQYF. The CDR3 region has the DNA TGTGCCAGCAGCTTAGCGCGGGGGATGGGGACCCAGTACTTC.

V and J are TRBV11-3 and TRBJ2-3, with D tentatively TRBD2 (6 bases). Deletions cut 3 bases from V and 1 base from J, with 8 bases between. In germline, CDR1 is SGHNT, CDR2 YENEEA. The CDR3 length is 14 residues. The CDR3: CASSLEGGTDTQYF. In DNA, the CDR3 is TGTGCCAGCAGCTTGGAGGGAGGCACAGATACGCAGTATTTT.

The chain employs TRBV7-9 and TRBJ2-7; 7 bases fit TRBD2. This CDR3 comprises 15 residues. The V and J ends lost 5 bases and 0 bases, in that order; junction bases with no gene match: 7. Germline V gene data show CDR1 as SEHNR and CDR2 as FQNEAQ (reference sequence). CDR3 coding DNA: TGTGCCAGCAGCGGAGTCCGGGGGGACTCCTACGAGCAGTACTTC. This sequence encodes CASSGVRGDSYEQYF. The full variable domain, with the rest looked up from reference TRBV7-9 and TRBJ2-7, is DTGVSQNPRHKITKRGQNVTFRCDPISEHNRLYWYRQTLGQGPEFLTYFQNEAQLEKSRLLSDRFSAERPKGSFSTLEIQRTEQGDSAMYLCASSGVRGDSYEQYFGPGTRLTVT.

The V call is TRBV10-1, the J call TRBJ1-1, with unresolved D. V was pared by 4 bases and J by 0 bases, with 9 bases between. Germline V lookup: CDR1 WNHNN, CDR2 SYGVQD (reference sequence). This CDR3 is 14 amino acids long. The CDR3 nucleotides read TGCGCCAGCAGTGCTCGACGGGTGAACACTGAAGCTTTCTTT. It encodes CASSARRVNTEAFF.

The chain recombines TRBV7-3 with TRBJ2-2; 7 bases agree with TRBD1. CDR1 and CDR2 (germline): SGHTA, FQGTGA. V was clipped by 1 base and J by 5 bases; unmatched bases: 4. The CDR3 totals 15 residues. In nucleotides, the CDR3 is TGTGCCAGCAGCTTAAACAGGGGTGGTACCGGGGAGCTGTTTTTT. This codes for CASSLNRGGTGELFF. The entire variable domain, with the rest obtained from reference TRBV7-3 and TRBJ2-2, is as follows: GAGVSQTPSNKVTEKGKYVELRCDPISGHTALYWYRQSLGQGPEFLIYFQGTGAADDSGLPNDRFFAVRPEGSVSTLKIQRTERGDSAVYLCASSLNRGGTGELFFGEGSRLTVL.

This clone was seen at least ten times. The chain has TRBV2 and TRBJ1-2; 7 bases fit TRBD1. The trim removed 2 bases at V and 4 bases at J, leaving 1 base unmatched. The germline V gene has CDR1 SNHLY and CDR2 FYNNEI. The CDR3 extends over 13 amino acids. CDR3 region: CASSENRGYGYTF. DNA of the CDR3: TGTGCCAGCAGTGAAAACAGGGGCTATGGCTACACCTTC. Supplemented by reference TRBV2 and TRBJ1-2, the full variable domain reads EPEVTQTPSHQVTQMGQEVILRCVPISNHLYFYWYRQILGQKVEFLVSFYNNEISEKSEIFDDQFSVERPDGSNFTLKIRSTKLEDSAMYFCASSENRGYGYTFGSGTRLTVV.

V and J are TRBV7-3 and TRBJ2-7, with 8 bases lining up with TRBD2. V was pared by 5 bases and J by 1 base, with 7 bases of the junction left unmatched. The CDR3 sequence is 15 residues long. Looked up from germline, CDR1 is SGHTA and CDR2 is FQGTGA. The CDR3 loop reads CASSTIGGESYEQYF. DNA for the CDR3: TGTGCCAGCAGCACCATCGGGGGGGAGTCCTACGAGCAGTACTTC.

The chain combines TRBV28 with TRBJ1-5; D call uncertain. V was pared by 3 bases and J by 7 bases, with 16 bases between. The CDR3 totals 15 residues. The germline V gene encodes CDR1 MDHEN and CDR2 SYDVKM. The CDR3 DNA reads TGTGCCAGCAGTTTCGATGCGGGTTTCAACCAGCCCCAGCATTTT. Translated: CASSFDAGFNQPQHF.

The gene calls are TRBV6-5 and TRBJ1-4; possible D gene TRBD1, 6 bases. This CDR3 has 14 amino acids. V was pared by 2 bases and J by 8 bases, with 12 bases between. Germline V gene data show CDR1 as MNHEY and CDR2 as SVGAGI. The CDR3 coding sequence is TGTGCCAGCAGTTACCGCCAGGGGAAGGAAAAACTGTTTTTT. Encoded protein: CASSYRQGKEKLFF.

V and J are TRBV11-2 and TRBJ2-5; maybe TRBD2 (5 bases). Germline assignment: CDR1 SGHAT and CDR2 FQNNGV. Trimming removed 5 bases at V and 3 bases at J, with 16 bases between. The CDR3 runs to 15 residues. CDR3: CASSPGGAAKETQYF. The CDR3 DNA is TGTGCCAGCAGCCCCGGCGGAGCGGCTAAAGAGACCCAGTACTTC.

The genes are TRBV6-4 and TRBJ1-2; 10 nucleotides match TRBD1. Germline-derived CDR1 and CDR2 are MRHNA and SNTAGT. Losses at the gene ends were 7 bases for V and 4 bases for J; bases not matched to a gene: 6. The length of the CDR3 is 14 residues. CDR3 loop: CASKAGQGPYGYTF. CDR3 in DNA: TGTGCCAGCAAGGCGGGACAGGGGCCCTATGGCTACACCTTC.

The V gene is TRBV6-5, the J gene TRBJ1-2; the D gene is possibly TRBD1 (5 bases). CDR1 and CDR2 (germline): MNHEY, SVGAGI. The CDR3 length is 14 residues. V was pared by 8 bases and J by 0 bases, with 13 bases between. The CDR3 coding sequence is TGTGCCAGCGGGGGAGGGGCCACTAACTATGGCTACACCTTC. Its protein product is CASGGGATNYGYTF.

The genes are TRBV28 and TRBJ2-2; 7 bases are shared with TRBD1. The junction had 8 bases not matched to a gene; V was cut back by 5 bases and J by 2 bases. The CDR3 contains 16 residues. CDR1 and CDR2 from the germline V gene are MDHEN and SYDVKM. DNA for the CDR3: TGTGCCAGCAGTCCCGTCCGGGACAGCAACACCGGGGAGCTGTTTTTT. This sequence encodes CASSPVRDSNTGELFF.

The chain combines TRBV5-1 with TRBJ2-3; TRBD2 is a possible D gene (7 bases). Between the trimmed V and J ends, which lost 3 bases and 3 bases, there was a span of 11 bases. The CDR3 is made up of 14 amino acids. Per the germline V gene, CDR1 is SGHRS and CDR2 is YFSETQ. CDR3 amino acids: CASSSQGGTDTQYF. In DNA form, the CDR3 reads TGCGCCAGCAGCTCACAGGGAGGGACAGATACGCAGTATTTT. Full variable domain (rest looked up from reference TRBV5-1 and TRBJ2-3): KAGVTQTPRYLIKTRGQQVTLSCSPISGHRSVSWYQQTPGQGLQFLFEYFSETQRNKGNFPGRFSGRQFSNSRSEMNVSTLELGDSALYLCASSSQGGTDTQYFGPGTRLTVL.

The CDR3 spells CASSSSRDFGNTIYF. Written as DNA, the CDR3 is TGTGCCAGCAGCTCAAGCAGGGATTTCGGAAACACCATATATTTT. V is TRBV7-2 and J is TRBJ1-3; D perhaps matches TRBD1 (5 bases). The CDR3 extends over 15 amino acids. V was pared by 4 bases and J by 4 bases, with 14 bases between. In germline, CDR1 is SGHTA, CDR2 FQGNSA.

This chain links TRBV19 with TRBJ1-6; no reliable D call. The CDR3 has 15 residues. Germline V lookup: CDR1 LNHDA, CDR2 SQIVND (reference sequence). V lost 6 bases and J lost 6, with 15 bases in between. The CDR3 reads CASSSGPGINSPLHF. The CDR3 nucleotides read TGTGCCAGTAGCTCAGGACCGGGGATTAATTCACCCCTCCACTTT.

The rearrangement uses TRBV27 and TRBJ1-1, with 7 bases that match TRBD1. After removal of 2 bases from V and 1 base from J, the junction contained 4 bases not matched to a gene. The CDR3 runs to 15 residues. CDR1 and CDR2 from the germline V gene are MNHEY and SMNVEV (reference sequence). The CDR3 DNA reads TGTGCCAGCAGTTTAACGACAGGGAGGAACACTGAAGCTTTCTTT. The encoded protein is CASSLTTGRNTEAFF.

The chain joins TRBV5-1 to TRBJ2-5; D perhaps matches TRBD2 (6 bases). The CDR3 totals 13 residues. Germline values: CDR1 SGHRS, CDR2 YFSETQ. Trimming removed 4 bases at V and 7 bases at J, with 14 bases between. CDR3 sequence reads: CASSPGTSGTQYF. CDR3 DNA sequence: TGCGCCAGCAGCCCTGGGACTTCTGGGACCCAGTACTTC.

V usage is TRBV10-3 and J usage is TRBJ2-3; 7 nucleotides agree with TRBD1. CDR3 length: 15 residues. Germline-derived CDR1 and CDR2 are ENHRY and SYGVKD. V was clipped by 5 bases and J by 3 bases; unmatched bases: 8. DNA of the CDR3: TGTGCCATCAGTCCAATAGGGGGCATTACAGATACGCAGTATTTT. Amino acid sequence: CAISPIGGITDTQYF.

This rearrangement joins TRBV27 to TRBJ2-1, with a weak D call TRBD2 (5 bases). CDR3 length: 15 residues. Germline V gives CDR1 MNHEY, CDR2 SMNVEV (reference sequence). V lost 3 bases, J lost 0 bases, and 9 bases lay in between. CDR3 residues: CASSFSGSSYNEQFF. The CDR3 DNA is TGTGCCAGCAGTTTTAGTGGGAGCTCCTACAATGAGCAGTTCTTC.

In DNA form, the CDR3 reads TGCAGCGTTGAAACCAGGGGGCAGAACACTGAAGCTTTCTTT. Translated, it gives CSVETRGQNTEAFF. The chain has TRBV29-1 and TRBJ1-1, with 8 bases lining up with TRBD1. Germline V gene lookup returns CDR1 SQVTM and CDR2 ANQGSEA. Trimming at V came to 2 bases and at J to 1 base, leaving 3 bases not matched to a gene. This CDR3 contains 14 residues.

This rearrangement joins TRBV10-3 to TRBJ1-1; D is possibly TRBD1 (5 bases). CDR3 length: 13 residues. The V gene's germline CDR1 is ENHRY and CDR2 SYGVKD. V lost 10 bases and J lost 0, with 12 bases in between. DNA for the CDR3: TGTGCCACCGAGGTGACAGTGAACACTGAAGCTTTCTTT. Its translation is CATEVTVNTEAFF.

About this clone itself: The sample contains more than one DNA sequence encoding this CDR3. This chain links TRBV7-9 with TRBJ2-3; D ambiguous. The V and J ends lost 4 bases and 0 bases respectively, with 2 bases between them. CDR3 size: 12 residues. Germline CDR1 reads SEHNR; CDR2 reads FQNEAQ (reference sequence). CDR3 residues: CASSSSTDTQYF. DNA of the CDR3: TGTGCCAGCAGCTCAAGCACAGATACGCAGTATTTT.

The chain is built from TRBV28 and TRBJ1-6; D is unresolved. The V and J ends lost 1 base and 9 bases respectively, with 13 bases between them. Germline V lookup: CDR1 MDHEN, CDR2 SYDVKM. The CDR3 spans 15 residues. CDR3 protein: CASSLSRLTASPLHF. The CDR3 DNA is TGTGCCAGCAGTTTATCGAGGTTAACGGCTTCACCCCTCCACTTT.

This rearrangement joins TRBV9 to TRBJ2-3, with D possibly being TRBD2 (6 bases). Between the trimmed V and J ends, which lost 4 bases and 5 bases, there was a span of 14 bases. The CDR3 sequence is 14 residues long. Germline assignment: CDR1 SGDLS and CDR2 YYNGEE. The CDR3 DNA reads as TGTGCCAGCAGCTCCGAGCGGGCGGTAGATACGCAGTATTTT. It is translated as CASSSERAVDTQYF.

This chain joins TRBV7-9 and TRBJ1-3, with D maybe TRBD1 (6 bases). Trimming took off 1 base at V and 8 bases at J, with 12 bases between the two ends. Germline CDR1 is SEHNR and CDR2 is FQNEAQ (reference sequence). The CDR3 totals 14 residues. In nucleotides, the CDR3 is TGTGCCAGCAGCTTAGGGACAGAGACCTACACCATATATTTT. This encodes CASSLGTETYTIYF.